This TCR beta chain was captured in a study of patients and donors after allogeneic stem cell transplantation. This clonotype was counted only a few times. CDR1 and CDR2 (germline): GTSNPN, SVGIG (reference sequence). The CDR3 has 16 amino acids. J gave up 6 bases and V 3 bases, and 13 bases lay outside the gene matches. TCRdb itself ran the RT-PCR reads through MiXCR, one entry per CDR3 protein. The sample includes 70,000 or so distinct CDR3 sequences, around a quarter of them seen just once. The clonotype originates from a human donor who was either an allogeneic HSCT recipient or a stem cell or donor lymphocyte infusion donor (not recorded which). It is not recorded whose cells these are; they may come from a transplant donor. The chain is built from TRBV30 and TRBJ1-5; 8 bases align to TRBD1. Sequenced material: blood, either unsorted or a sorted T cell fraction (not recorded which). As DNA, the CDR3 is TGTGCCTGGAGAGGACAGGGAAGCGATGTGGCTCAGCCCCAGCATTTT. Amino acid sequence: CAWRGQGSDVAQPQHF. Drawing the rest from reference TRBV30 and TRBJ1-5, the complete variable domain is SQTIHQWPATLVQPVGSPLSLECTVEGTSNPNLYWYRQAAGRGLQLLFYSVGIGQISSEVPQNLSASRPQDRQFILSSKKLLLSDSGFYLCAWRGQGSDVAQPQHFGDGTRLSIL.